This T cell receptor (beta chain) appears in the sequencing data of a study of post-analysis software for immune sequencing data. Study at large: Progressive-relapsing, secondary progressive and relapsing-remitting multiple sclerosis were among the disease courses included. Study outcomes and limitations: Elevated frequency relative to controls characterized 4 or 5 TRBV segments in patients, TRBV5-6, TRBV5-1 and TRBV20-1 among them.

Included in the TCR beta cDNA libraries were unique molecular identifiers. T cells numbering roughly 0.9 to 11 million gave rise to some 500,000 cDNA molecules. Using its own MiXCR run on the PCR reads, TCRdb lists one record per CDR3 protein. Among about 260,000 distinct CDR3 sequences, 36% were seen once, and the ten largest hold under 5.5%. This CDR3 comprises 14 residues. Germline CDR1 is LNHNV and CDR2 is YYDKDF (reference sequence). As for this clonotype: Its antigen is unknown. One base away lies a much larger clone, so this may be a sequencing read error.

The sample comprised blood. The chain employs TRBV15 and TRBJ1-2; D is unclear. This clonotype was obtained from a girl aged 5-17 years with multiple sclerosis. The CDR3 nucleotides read TGTGCCACCAGCGGAGAAGGGATTCTCTATGGCTACACCTTC. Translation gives CATSGEGILYGYTF.